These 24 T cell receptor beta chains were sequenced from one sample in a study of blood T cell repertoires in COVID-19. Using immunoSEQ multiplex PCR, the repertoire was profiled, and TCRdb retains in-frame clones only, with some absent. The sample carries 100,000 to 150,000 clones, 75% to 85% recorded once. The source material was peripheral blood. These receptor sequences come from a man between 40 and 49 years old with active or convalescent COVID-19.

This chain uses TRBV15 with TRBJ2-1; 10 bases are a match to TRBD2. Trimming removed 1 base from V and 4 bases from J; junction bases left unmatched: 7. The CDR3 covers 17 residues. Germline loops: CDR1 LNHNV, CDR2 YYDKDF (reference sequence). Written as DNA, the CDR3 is TGTGCCACCAGCAGAGTTTCTAGCGGGGGCCTTTACAATGAGCAGTTCTTC. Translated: CATSRVSSGGLYNEQFF.

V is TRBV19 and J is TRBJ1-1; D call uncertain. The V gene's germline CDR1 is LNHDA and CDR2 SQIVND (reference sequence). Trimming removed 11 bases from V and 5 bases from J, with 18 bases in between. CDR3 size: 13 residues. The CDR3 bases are TGTGCCTCCCAACGGTGGTCCAGGACTGAAGCTTTCTTT. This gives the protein CASQRWSRTEAFF.

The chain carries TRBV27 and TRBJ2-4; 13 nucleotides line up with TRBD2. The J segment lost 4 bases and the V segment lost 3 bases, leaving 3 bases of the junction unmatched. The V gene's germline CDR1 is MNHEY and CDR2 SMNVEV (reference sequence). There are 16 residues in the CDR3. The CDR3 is CASSLLTSGRKNIQYF. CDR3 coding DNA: TGTGCCAGCAGTTTGTTGACTAGCGGGAGGAAAAACATTCAGTACTTC.

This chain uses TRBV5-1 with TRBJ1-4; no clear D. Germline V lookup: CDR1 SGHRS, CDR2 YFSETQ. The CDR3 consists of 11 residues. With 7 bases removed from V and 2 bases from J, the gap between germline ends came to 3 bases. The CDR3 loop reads CASRTNEKLFF. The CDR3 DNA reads TGCGCCAGCCGGACTAATGAAAAACTGTTTTTT.

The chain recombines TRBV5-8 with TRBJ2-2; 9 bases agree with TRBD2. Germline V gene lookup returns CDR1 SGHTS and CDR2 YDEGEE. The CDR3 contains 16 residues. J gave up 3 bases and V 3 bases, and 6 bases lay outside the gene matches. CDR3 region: CASSYTSGSYTGELFF. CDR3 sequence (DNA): TGTGCCAGCAGCTATACTAGCGGGTCCTACACCGGGGAGCTGTTTTTT.

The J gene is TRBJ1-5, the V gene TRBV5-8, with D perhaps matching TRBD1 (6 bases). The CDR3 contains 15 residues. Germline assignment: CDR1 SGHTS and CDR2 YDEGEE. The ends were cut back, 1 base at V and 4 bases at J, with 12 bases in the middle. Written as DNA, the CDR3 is TGTGCCAGCAGCTTGATTATCACAGGGAATCAGCCCCAGCATTTT. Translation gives CASSLIITGNQPQHF.

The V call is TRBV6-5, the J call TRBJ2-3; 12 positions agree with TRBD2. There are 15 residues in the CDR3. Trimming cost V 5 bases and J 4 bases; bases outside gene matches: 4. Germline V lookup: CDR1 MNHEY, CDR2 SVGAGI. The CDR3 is CASSMTSGSADTQYF. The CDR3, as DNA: TGTGCCAGCAGTATGACTAGCGGGAGTGCAGATACGCAGTATTTT.

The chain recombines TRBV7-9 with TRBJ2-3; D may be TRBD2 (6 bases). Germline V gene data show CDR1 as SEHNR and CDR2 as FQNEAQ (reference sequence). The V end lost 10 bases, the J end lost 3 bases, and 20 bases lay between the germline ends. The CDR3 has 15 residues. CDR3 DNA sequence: TGTGCCACCTCTAATCTTGGAGGGCAGACAGATACGCAGTATTTT. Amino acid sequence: CATSNLGGQTDTQYF. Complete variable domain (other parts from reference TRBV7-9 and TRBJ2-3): DTGVSQNPRHKITKRGQNVTFRCDPISEHNRLYWYRQTLGQGPEFLTYFQNEAQLEKSRLLSDRFSAERPKGSFSTLEIQRTEQGDSAMYLCATSNLGGQTDTQYFGPGTRLTVL.

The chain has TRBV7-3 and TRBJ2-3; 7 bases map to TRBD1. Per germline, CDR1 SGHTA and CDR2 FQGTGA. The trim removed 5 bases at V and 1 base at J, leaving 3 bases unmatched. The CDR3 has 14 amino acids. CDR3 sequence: CASSPTGGTDTQYF. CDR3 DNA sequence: TGTGCCAGCAGCCCAACAGGGGGCACAGATACGCAGTATTTT. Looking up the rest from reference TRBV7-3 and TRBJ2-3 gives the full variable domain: GAGVSQTPSNKVTEKGKYVELRCDPISGHTALYWYRQSLGQGPEFLIYFQGTGAADDSGLPNDRFFAVRPEGSVSTLKIQRTERGDSAVYLCASSPTGGTDTQYFGPGTRLTVL.

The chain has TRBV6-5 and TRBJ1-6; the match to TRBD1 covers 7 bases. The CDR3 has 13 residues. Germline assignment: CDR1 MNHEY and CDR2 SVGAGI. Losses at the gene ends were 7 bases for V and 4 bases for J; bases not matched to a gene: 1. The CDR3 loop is CASMGQYNSPLHF. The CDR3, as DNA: TGTGCCAGCATGGGACAGTATAATTCACCCCTCCACTTT.

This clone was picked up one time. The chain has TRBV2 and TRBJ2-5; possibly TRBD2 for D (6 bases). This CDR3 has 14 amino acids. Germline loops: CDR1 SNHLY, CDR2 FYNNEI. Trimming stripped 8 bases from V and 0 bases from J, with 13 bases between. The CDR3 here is CASAEGRYQETQYF. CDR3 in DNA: TGTGCCAGCGCGGAGGGCAGGTACCAAGAGACCCAGTACTTC. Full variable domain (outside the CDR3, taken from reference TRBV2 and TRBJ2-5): EPEVTQTPSHQVTQMGQEVILRCVPISNHLYFYWYRQILGQKVEFLVSFYNNEISEKSEIFDDQFSVERPDGSNFTLKIRSTKLEDSAMYFCASAEGRYQETQYFGPGTRLLVL.

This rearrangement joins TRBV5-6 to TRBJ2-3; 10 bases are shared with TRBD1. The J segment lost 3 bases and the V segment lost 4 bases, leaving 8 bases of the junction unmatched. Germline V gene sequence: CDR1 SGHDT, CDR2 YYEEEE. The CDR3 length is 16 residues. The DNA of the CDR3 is TGTGCCAGCAGCGGGCCGGACAGGGGGAGGACAGATACGCAGTATTTT. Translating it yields CASSGPDRGRTDTQYF.

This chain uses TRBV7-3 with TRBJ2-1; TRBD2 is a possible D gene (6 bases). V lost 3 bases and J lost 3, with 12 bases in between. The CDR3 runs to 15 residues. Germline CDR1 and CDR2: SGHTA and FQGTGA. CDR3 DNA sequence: TGTGCCAGCAGCTTCTCCGGGACTGGCTACAATGAGCAGTTCTTC. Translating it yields CASSFSGTGYNEQFF.

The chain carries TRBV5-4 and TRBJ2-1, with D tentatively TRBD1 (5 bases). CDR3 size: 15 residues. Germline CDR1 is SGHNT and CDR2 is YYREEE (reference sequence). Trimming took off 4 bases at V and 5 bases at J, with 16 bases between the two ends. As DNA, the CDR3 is TGTGCCAGCAGCCGTGGGCAGGGAAGGGACAATGAGCAGTTCTTC. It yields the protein CASSRGQGRDNEQFF.

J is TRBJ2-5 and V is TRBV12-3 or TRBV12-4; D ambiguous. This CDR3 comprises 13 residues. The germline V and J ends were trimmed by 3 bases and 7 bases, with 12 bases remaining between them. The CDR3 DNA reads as TGTGCCAGCAGTTTTCGGCCCTCGGGGACCCAGTACTTC. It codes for CASSFRPSGTQYF.

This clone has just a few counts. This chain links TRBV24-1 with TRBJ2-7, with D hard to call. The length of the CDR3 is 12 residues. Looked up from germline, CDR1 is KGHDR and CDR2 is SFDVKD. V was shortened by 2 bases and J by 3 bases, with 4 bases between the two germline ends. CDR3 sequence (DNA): TGTGCCACCAGTGATTCCTTCTACGAGCAGTACTTC. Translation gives CATSDSFYEQYF.

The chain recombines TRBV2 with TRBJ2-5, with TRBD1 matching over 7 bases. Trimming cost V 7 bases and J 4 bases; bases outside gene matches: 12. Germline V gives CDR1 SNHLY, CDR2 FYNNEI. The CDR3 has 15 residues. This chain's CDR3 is CASTGDSPRGETQYF. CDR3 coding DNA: TGTGCCAGCACTGGGGACAGTCCCCGAGGAGAGACCCAGTACTTC.

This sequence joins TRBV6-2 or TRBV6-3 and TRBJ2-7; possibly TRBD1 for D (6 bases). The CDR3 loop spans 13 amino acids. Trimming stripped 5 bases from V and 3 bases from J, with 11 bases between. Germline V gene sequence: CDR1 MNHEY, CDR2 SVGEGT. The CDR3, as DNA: TGTGCCAGCAGTCACCGGGACAACTACGAGCAGTACTTC. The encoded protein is CASSHRDNYEQYF.

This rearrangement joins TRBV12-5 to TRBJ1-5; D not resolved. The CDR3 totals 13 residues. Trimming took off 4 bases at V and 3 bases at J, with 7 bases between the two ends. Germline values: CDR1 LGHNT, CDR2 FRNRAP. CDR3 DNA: TGTGCTAGTGGTTACAATAACAATCAGCCCCAGCATTTT. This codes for CASGYNNNQPQHF.

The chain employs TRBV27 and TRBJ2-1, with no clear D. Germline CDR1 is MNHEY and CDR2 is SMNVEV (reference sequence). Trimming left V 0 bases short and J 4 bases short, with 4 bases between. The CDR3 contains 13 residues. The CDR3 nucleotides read TGTGCCAGCAGTTTATCACTATACAATGAGCAGTTCTTC. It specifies CASSLSLYNEQFF.

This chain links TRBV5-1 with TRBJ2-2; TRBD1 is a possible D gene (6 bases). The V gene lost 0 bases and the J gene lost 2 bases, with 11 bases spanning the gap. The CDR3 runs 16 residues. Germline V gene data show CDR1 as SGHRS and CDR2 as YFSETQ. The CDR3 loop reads CASSLAGAHNTGELFF. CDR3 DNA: TGCGCCAGCAGCTTGGCAGGGGCCCATAACACCGGGGAGCTGTTTTTT.

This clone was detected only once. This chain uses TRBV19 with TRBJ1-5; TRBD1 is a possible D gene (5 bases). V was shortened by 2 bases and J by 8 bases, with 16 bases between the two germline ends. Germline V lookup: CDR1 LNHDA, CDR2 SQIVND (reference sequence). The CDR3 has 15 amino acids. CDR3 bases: TGTGCCAGTAGTATATCCGGGGGGGGTTTTGAGCCCCAGCATTTT. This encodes CASSISGGGFEPQHF.

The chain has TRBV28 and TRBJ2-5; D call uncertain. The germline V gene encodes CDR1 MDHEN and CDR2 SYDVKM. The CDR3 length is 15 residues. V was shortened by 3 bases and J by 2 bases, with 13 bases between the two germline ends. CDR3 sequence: CASSFQPLDQETQYF. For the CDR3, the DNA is TGTGCCAGCAGTTTTCAGCCCCTAGATCAAGAGACCCAGTACTTC.

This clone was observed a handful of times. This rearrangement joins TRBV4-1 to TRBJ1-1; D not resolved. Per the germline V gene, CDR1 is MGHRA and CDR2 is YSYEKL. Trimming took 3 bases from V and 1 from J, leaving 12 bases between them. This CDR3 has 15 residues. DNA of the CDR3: TGCGCCAGCAGCCAGGGATGGGGAGAGAACACTGAAGCTTTCTTT. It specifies CASSQGWGENTEAFF.